This TCR beta chain was recovered during a study of OX40 agonist ivuxolimab in advanced cancers. Study at large: Clinicians treated patients with ivuxolimab, an agonistic anti-OX40 (CD134) antibody. Regarding the study as a whole: Average numbers of expanded clones were greater in CD8+ T cells than in CD4+. Expansion of clones was among the lowest in partial responders at 0.1-3.0 mg/kg.

In regard to this clone: The antigen remains unidentified.

TCRdb's copy holds only in-frame clones and misses some; the assay was immunoSEQ multiplex PCR. The data show around 79,000 clones, with almost 85% seen just once and approximately 0.65% held by the top ten. The sampling schedule covered blood at baseline, cycle 4 day 1, and cycle 7 day 1. Per the germline V gene, CDR1 is MNHEY and CDR2 is SVGAGI. V shed 5 bases and J shed 1 base, with 13 bases lying between them. The CDR3 contains 15 residues. The sequence derives from an adult with an advanced solid tumor such as melanoma, head and neck, liver or kidney cancer. V is TRBV6-5 and J is TRBJ2-3; D might be TRBD1 (6 bases). The sequenced sample was CD4+ or CD8+ T cells sorted from blood, obtained in a trial of the OX40 agonist ivuxolimab. The DNA for the CDR3 is TGTGCCAGCAGTCTACAGGGATGGGGCACAGATACGCAGTATTTT. It codes for CASSLQGWGTDTQYF.